Listed below are T cell receptor beta chains from one sample, sequenced in a study of sequential checkpoint blockade in melanoma. This table comes from immunoSEQ multiplex PCR, and its TCRdb copy is limited to in-frame clones, with some not included. The sample consists of several thousand clones, 57% of them appearing once. The sequences come from CD8+ T cells sorted from blood (inferred from file names), collected from a patient given nivolumab and ipilimumab in sequence. These receptor sequences come from a human donor with melanoma. CDR3s include the opening cysteine and the closing phenylalanine or tryptophan. D genes are given only for firm matches.

j_gene,v_gene,d_gene,CDR3aa
TRBJ2-1,TRBV7-9,NA,CASRAPISDEQFF
TRBJ2-5,TRBV2,NA,CASSGWGGGQRETQYF
TRBJ2-1,TRBV7-2,NA,CASSLDSSGHNEQFF
TRBJ2-1,TRBV7-2,NA,CASSLDRESSYNEQFF
TRBJ1-1,TRBV16,TRBD1,CASSGGEGGYEAFF
TRBJ2-7,TRBV6-4,TRBD2,CASSDSRGLAGGPDEQYF
TRBJ2-4,TRBV5-4,TRBD1,CASSSLGTGNEQAKNIQYF
TRBJ2-7,TRBV19,TRBD1,CASTETGGASYEQYF
TRBJ2-2,TRBV7-6,NA,CASSSDTLVGEAGELFF
TRBJ1-1,TRBV15,NA,CATSRGTNTEAFF
TRBJ2-7,TRBV9,NA,CASSVGGSPSYEQYF
TRBJ2-1,TRBV6-4,TRBD2,CASSATSGSYNEQFF
TRBJ2-7,TRBV19,NA,CASGRGSGHENF
TRBJ2-7,TRBV7-9,NA,CASSLKDRPVEQYF
TRBJ2-1,TRBV4-3,TRBD2,CASSQDEAGDYNEQFF